This T cell receptor beta chain was found in a study of regulatory T cells in long-lasting Graves disease. The CDR3 is made up of 15 amino acids. The germline V and J ends were trimmed by 0 bases and 5 bases, with 14 bases remaining between them. Germline loops: CDR1 LNHNV, CDR2 YYDKDF (reference sequence). Specified time point: persistent/refractory GD, antithyroid drugs over 5 years with positive TRAb. Extracted PBMC RNA gave rise to the TCR library. CDR3-region Arm-PCR and iRepertoire HTBI primers produced the TCR beta libraries. MiXCR, run by TCRdb on the multiplex PCR reads, gives a single entry per CDR3 protein. The sample yields some 420,000 distinct CDR3 sequences, 20% to 25% seen once. As concerns this clonotype: One base away lies a much larger clone, so this may be a sequencing read error.

Sequenced material: peripheral blood mononuclear cells (PBMCs), taken when the disease was refractory, from a patient treated with antithyroid drugs. The receptor was isolated from a female donor with Graves disease. This sequence joins TRBV15 and TRBJ2-7, with D perhaps matching TRBD2 (6 bases). CDR3 residues: CATSRDGTLTDEQYF. The CDR3 DNA reads as TGTGCCACCAGCAGAGATGGGACTCTTACTGACGAGCAGTACTTC.